This T cell receptor (beta chain) was recovered during a study of regulatory T cells in long-lasting Graves disease. Study at large: Over 5 years on antithyroid drugs plus positive TSH receptor antibodies marked Graves' disease as persistent.

Arm-PCR of CDR3 regions and iRepertoire HTBI primers were the basis on which TCR beta libraries were built. Using its own MiXCR run on the multiplex PCR reads, TCRdb lists one record per CDR3 protein. The table shows 250,000 to 300,000 distinct CDR3 sequences, with 22% occurring only once. Time point here: persistent/refractory GD, antithyroid drugs over 5 years with positive TRAb. Scientists built the TCR library using RNA that was extracted from PBMCs. Each patient gave approximately 10 milliliters of EDTA-anticoagulated peripheral blood. The CDR3 covers 17 residues. Germline V lookup: CDR1 SGHRS, CDR2 YFSETQ. The trim removed 4 bases at V and 0 bases at J, leaving 8 bases unmatched.

The specimen was peripheral blood mononuclear cells (PBMCs), collected when the disease was refractory, from a patient treated with antithyroid drugs. The chain joins TRBV5-1 to TRBJ1-5; TRBD1 agrees at 9 bases. The receptor was derived from a female donor with Graves disease. The CDR3 spells CASSPGTGLNSNQPQHF. The CDR3 bases are TGCGCCAGCAGCCCCGGGACAGGGCTCAATAGCAATCAGCCCCAGCATTTT.